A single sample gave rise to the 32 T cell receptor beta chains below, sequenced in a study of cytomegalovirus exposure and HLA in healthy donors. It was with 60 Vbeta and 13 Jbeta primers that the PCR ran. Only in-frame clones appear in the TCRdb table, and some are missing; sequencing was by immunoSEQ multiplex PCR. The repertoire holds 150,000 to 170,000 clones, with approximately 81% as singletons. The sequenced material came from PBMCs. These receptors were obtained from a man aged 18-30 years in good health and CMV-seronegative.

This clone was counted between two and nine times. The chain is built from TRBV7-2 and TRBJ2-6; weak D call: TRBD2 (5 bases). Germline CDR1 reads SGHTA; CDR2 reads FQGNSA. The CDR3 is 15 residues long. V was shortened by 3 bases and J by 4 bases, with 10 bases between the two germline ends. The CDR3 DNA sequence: TGTGCCAGCAGCTTTTCGGGGTCCGGGGCCAACGTCCTGACTTTC. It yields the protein CASSFSGSGANVLTF.

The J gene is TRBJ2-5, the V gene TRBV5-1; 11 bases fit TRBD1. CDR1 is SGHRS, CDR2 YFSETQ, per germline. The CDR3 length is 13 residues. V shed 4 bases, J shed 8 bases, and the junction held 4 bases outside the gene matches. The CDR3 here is CASSMGQGGTQYF. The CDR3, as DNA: TGCGCCAGCAGCATGGGACAGGGGGGAACCCAGTACTTC.

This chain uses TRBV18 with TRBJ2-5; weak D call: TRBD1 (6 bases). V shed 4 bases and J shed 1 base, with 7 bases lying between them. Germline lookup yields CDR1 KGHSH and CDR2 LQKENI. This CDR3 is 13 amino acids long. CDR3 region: CASSQGVQETQYF. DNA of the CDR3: TGTGCCAGCTCACAGGGGGTCCAAGAGACCCAGTACTTC.

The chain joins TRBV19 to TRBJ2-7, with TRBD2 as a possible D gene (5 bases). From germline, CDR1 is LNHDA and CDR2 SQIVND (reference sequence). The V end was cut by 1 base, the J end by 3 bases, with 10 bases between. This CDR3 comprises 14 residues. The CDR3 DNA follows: TGTGCCAGTAGTATAGCAGCTAGCAGCTACGAGCAGTACTTC. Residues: CASSIAASSYEQYF.

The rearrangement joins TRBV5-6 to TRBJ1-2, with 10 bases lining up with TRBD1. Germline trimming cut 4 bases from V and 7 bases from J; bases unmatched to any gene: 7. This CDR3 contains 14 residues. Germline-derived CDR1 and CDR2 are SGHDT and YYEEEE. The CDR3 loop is CASSRRDRGRGYTF. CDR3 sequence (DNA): TGTGCCAGCAGCCGCCGGGACAGGGGACGTGGCTACACCTTC.

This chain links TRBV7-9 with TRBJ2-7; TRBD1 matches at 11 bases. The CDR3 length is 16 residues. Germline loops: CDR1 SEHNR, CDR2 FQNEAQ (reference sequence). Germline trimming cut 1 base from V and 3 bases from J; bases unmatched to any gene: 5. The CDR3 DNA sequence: TGTGCCAGCAGCTTAGGAGGGACAGGGGGATTCTACGAGCAGTACTTC. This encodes CASSLGGTGGFYEQYF.

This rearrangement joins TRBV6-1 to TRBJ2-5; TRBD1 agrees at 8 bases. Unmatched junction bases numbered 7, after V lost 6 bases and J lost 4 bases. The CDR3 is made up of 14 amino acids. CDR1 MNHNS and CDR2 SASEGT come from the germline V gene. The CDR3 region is CASRAGGLGETQYF. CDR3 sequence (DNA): TGTGCCAGCAGAGCAGGGGGCTTGGGAGAGACCCAGTACTTC.

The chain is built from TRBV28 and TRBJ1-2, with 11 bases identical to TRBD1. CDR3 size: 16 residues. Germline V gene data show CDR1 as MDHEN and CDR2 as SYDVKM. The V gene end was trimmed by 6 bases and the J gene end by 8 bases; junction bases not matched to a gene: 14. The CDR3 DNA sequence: TGTGCCAGCAGCCTGGCCTGGACAGGGGGCTGGGGGGGCTACACCTTC. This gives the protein CASSLAWTGGWGGYTF.

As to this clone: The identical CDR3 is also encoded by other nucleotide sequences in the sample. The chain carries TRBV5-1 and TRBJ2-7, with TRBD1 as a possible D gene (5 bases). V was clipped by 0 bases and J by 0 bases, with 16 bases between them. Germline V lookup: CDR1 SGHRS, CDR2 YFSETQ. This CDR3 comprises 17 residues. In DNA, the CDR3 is TGCGCCAGCAGCTTGGGCGCCGTAGGGGCCGGCTCCTACGAGCAGTACTTC. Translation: CASSLGAVGAGSYEQYF.

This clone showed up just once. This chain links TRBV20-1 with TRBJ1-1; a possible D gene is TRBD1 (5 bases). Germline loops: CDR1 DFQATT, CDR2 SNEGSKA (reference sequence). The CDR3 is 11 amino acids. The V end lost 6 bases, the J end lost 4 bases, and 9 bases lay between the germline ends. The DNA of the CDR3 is TGCAGTGCGGATAGGGGCACTGAAGCTTTCTTT. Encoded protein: CSADRGTEAFF.

The CDR3 DNA reads TGCGCCAGCAGCGTGACAAATAACTACAATGAGCAGTTCTTC. It yields the protein CASSVTNNYNEQFF. The chain carries TRBV5-1 and TRBJ2-1; D remains unclear. Trimming pared 4 bases from V and 3 bases from J, leaving 11 bases between. Per germline, CDR1 SGHRS and CDR2 YFSETQ. The CDR3 runs to 14 residues.

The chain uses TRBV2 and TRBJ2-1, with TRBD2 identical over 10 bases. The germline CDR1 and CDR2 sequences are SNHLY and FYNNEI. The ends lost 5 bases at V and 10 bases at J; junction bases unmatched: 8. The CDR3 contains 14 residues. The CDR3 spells CASSWTSGQEEQFF. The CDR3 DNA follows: TGTGCCAGCAGTTGGACTAGCGGTCAGGAGGAGCAGTTCTTC.

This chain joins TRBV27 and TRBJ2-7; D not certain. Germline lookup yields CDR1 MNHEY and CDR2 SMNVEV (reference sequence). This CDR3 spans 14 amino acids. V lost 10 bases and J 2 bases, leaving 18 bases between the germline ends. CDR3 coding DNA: TGTGCCACCGCCATGACTCGGAGAACCTACGAGCAGTACTTC. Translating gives CATAMTRRTYEQYF.

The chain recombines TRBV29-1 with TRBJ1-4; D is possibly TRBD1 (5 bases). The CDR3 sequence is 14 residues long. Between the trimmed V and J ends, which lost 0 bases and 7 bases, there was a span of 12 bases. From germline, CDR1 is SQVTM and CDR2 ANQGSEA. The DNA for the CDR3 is TGCAGCGTTGAAGATCCGGGGGGTAGTGAAAAACTGTTTTTT. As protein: CSVEDPGGSEKLFF.

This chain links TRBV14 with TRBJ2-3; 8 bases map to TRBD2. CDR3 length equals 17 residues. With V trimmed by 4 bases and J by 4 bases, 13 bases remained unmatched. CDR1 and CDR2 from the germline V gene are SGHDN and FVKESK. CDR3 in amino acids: CASSLREGYLSPDTQYF. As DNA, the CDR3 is TGTGCCAGCAGCCTCCGGGAGGGCTACCTCTCCCCAGATACGCAGTATTTT.

The CDR3 spells CASSLDAREGGPDTQYF. CDR3 coding DNA: TGCGCCAGCAGCTTGGACGCGCGGGAGGGGGGCCCAGATACGCAGTATTTT. The rearrangement uses TRBV5-1 and TRBJ2-3; 9 nucleotides match TRBD2. The germline gives CDR1 SGHRS, CDR2 YFSETQ. The CDR3 spans 17 residues. The V segment lost 0 bases and the J segment 4 bases; nucleotides outside the gene matches: 9.

CDR3 DNA sequence: TGTGCCAGTAGTCACCTCAGGGGTACCGGGGAGCTGTTTTTT. It is translated as CASSHLRGTGELFF. V gene TRBV19 combines with J gene TRBJ2-2, with D maybe TRBD1 (6 bases). V lost 5 bases and J 5 bases, leaving 12 bases between the germline ends. Germline CDR1 and CDR2: LNHDA and SQIVND (reference sequence). This CDR3 has 14 amino acids.

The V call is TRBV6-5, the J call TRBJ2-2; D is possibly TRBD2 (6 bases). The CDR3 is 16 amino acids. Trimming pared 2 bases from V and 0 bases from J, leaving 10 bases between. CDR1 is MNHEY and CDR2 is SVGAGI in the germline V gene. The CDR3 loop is CASSYPEGANTGELFF. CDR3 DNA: TGTGCCAGCAGTTACCCGGAGGGAGCGAACACCGGGGAGCTGTTTTTT.

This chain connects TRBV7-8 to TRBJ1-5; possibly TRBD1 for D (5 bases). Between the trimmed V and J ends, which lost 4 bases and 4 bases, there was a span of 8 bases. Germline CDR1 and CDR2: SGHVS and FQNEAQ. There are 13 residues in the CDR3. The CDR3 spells CASSWTNNQPQHF. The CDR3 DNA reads TGTGCCAGCAGCTGGACAAATAATCAGCCCCAGCATTTT.

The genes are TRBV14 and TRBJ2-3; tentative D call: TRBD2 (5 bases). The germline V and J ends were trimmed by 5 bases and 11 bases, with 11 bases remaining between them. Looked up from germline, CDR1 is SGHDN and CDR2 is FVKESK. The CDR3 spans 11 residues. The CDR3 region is CASSNSGMQYF. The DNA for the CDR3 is TGTGCCAGCAGCAACTCCGGGATGCAGTATTTT.

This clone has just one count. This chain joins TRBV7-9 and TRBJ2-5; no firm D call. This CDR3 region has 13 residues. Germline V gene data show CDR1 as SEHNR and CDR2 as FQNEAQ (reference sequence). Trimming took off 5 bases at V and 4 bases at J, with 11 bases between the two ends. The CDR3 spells CASSPTAGETQYF. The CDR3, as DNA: TGTGCCAGCAGCCCCACGGCAGGAGAGACCCAGTACTTC.

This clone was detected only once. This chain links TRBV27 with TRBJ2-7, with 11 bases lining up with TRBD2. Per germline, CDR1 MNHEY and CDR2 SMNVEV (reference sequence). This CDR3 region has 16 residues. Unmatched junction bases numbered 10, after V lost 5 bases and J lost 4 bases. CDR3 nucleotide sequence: TGTGCCAGCAGTCATATGGGGACTAGCGGAGGTTACGAGCAGTACTTC. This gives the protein CASSHMGTSGGYEQYF.

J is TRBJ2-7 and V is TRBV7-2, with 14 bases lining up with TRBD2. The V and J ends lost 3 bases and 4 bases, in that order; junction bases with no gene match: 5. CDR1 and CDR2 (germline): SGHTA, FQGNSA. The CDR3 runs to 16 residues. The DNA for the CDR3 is TGTGCCAGCAGCTTCCTTGGACTAGCGGGAGGATACGAGCAGTACTTC. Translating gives CASSFLGLAGGYEQYF.

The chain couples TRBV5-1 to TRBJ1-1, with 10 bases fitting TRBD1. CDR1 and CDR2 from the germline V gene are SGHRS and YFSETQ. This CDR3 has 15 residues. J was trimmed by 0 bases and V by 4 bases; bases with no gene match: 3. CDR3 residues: CASSGQGGVNTEAFF. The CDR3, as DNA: TGCGCCAGCAGCGGACAGGGGGGGGTGAACACTGAAGCTTTCTTT.

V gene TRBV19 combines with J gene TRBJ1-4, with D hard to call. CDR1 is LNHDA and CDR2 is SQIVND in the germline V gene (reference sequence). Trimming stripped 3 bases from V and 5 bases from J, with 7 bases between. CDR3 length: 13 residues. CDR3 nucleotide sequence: TGTGCCAGTAGTATCGGTTTAAATGAAAAACTGTTTTTT. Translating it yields CASSIGLNEKLFF.

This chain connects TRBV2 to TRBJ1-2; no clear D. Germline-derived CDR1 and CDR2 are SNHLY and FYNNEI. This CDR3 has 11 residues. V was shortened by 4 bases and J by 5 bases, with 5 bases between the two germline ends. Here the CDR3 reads CASSAGYGYTF. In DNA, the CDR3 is TGTGCCAGCAGTGCAGGATATGGCTACACCTTC.

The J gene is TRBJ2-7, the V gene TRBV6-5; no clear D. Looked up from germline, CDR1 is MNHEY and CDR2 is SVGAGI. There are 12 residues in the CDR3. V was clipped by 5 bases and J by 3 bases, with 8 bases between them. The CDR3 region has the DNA TGTGCCAGCAGTGGCAGTGTCTACGAGCAGTACTTC. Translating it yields CASSGSVYEQYF.

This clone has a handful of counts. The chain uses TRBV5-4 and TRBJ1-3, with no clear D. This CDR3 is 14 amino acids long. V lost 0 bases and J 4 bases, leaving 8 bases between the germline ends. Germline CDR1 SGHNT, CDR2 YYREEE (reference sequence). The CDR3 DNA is TGTGCCAGCAGCTTGGGCGAAATCGGAAACACCATATATTTT. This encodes CASSLGEIGNTIYF.

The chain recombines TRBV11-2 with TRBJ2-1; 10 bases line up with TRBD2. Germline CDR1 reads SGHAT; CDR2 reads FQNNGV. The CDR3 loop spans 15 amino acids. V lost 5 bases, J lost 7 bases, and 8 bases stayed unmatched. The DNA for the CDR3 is TGTGCCAGCAGCCCTGGACTAGCGGCCCTTAATGAGCAGTTCTTC. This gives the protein CASSPGLAALNEQFF.

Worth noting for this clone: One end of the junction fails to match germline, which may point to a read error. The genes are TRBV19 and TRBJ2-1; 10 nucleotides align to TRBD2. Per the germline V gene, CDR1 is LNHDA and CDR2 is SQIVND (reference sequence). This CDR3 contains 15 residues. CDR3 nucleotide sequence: TGTGCCAGTGGGGGGGTAGCGGGGGGTTACAATGAACAGTTCTTC. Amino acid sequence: CASGGVAGGYNEQFF.

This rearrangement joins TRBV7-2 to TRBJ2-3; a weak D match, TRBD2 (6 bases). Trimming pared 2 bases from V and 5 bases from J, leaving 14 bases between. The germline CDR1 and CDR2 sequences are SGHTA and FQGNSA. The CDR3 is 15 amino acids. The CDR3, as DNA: TGTGCCAGCAGCTTACCCCCGGGAGTGTTAGATACGCAGTATTTT. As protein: CASSLPPGVLDTQYF.

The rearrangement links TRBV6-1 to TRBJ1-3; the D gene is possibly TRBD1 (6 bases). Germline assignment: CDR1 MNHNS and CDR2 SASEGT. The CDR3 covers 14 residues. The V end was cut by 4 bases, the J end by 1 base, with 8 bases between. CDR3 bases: TGTGCCAGCAGTGTTACAGGGTCTGGAAACACCATATATTTT. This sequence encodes CASSVTGSGNTIYF.